This TCR beta chain comes out of a study of beta chain features in type 1 diabetes. A note on this clone: No antigen is known for it.

Since all of the isolated RNA was reverse transcribed, expressed TCRB transcripts were what got sequenced. TCRdb keeps only in-frame clones here, not all; method: immunoSEQ multiplex PCR. The table shows some 410,000 clones, with around 14% occurring only once. The study's findings and limits: There were fewer insertions and more deletions at the VDJ junctions of type 1 diabetes patients.

The germline CDR1 and CDR2 sequences are SGHAT and FQNNGV. This CDR3 has 12 residues. V lost 1 base and J lost 9, with 7 bases in between. The chain employs TRBV11-2 and TRBJ2-1, with D uncertain. Input material: naive CD4+ T cells from blood. The TCR sequence derives from a man aged 25-45 years in good health. The CDR3 region is CASSLGGIEQFF. CDR3 DNA: TGTGCCAGCAGCTTAGGGGGTATTGAGCAGTTCTTC.